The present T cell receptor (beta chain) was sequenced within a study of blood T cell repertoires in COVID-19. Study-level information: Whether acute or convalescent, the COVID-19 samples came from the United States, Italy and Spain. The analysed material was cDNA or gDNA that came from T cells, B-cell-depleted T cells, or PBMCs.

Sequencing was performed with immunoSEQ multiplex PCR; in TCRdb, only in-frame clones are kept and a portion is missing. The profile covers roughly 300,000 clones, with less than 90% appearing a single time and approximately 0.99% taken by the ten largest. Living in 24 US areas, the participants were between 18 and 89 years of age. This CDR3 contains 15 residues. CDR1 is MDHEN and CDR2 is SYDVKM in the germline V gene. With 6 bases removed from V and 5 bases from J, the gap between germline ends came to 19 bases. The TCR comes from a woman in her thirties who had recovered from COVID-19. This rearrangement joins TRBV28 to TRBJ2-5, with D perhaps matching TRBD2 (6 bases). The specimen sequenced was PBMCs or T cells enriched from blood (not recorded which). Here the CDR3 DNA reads TGTGCCAGCAGCTCACCCGGCACTGGAGGGGAGACCCAGTACTTC. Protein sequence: CASSSPGTGGETQYF. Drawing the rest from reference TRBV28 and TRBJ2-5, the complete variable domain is DVKVTQSSRYLVKRTGEKVFLECVQDMDHENMFWYRQDPGLGLRLIYFSYDVKMKEKGDIPEGYSVSREKKERFSLILESASTNQTSMYLCASSSPGTGGETQYFGPGTRLLVL.